What follows describes a single T cell receptor (beta chain). V was pared by 6 bases and J by 5 bases, with 4 bases of the junction left unmatched. Germline assignment: CDR1 LNHDA and CDR2 SQIVND (reference sequence). The CDR3 extends over 13 amino acids. The TCR beta repertoire was assessed by survey-level immunoSEQ sequencing. Measured with immunoSEQ multiplex PCR; TCRdb has only the in-frame clones, and not every one. This repertoire shows about 68,000 clones, over 85% found once; its top ten account for around 4.5%. This sequence originates from a man aged 40-55 years with rheumatoid arthritis. The rearrangement links TRBV19 to TRBJ2-7; TRBD1 matches 10 bases. Material for sequencing was PBMCs. Here the CDR3 DNA reads TGTGCCAGTAGCCGGGACAGGGGTGACGAGCAGTACTTC. Its protein is CASSRDRGDEQYF.